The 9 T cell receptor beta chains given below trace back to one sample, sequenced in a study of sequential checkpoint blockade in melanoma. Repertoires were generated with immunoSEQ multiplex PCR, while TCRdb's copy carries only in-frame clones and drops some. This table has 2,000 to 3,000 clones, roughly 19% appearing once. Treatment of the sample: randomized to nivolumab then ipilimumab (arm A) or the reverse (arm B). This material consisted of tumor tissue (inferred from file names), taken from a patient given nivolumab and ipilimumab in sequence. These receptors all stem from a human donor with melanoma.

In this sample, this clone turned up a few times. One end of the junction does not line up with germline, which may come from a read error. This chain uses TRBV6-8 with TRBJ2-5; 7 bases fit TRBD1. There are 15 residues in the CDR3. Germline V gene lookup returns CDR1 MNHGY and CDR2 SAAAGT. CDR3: CAISSGQAGGETQYF. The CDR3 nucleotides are TGTGCCATCAGTTCCGGACAGGCTGGCGGGGAGACCCAGTACTTC.

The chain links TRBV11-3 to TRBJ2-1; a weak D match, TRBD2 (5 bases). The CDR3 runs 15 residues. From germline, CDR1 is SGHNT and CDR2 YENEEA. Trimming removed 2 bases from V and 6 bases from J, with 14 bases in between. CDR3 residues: CASSLTVPGSNEQFF. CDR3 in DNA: TGTGCCAGCAGCTTAACCGTTCCGGGGTCCAATGAGCAGTTCTTC. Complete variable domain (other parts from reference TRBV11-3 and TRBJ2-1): EAGVVQSPRYKIIEKKQPVAFWCNPISGHNTLYWYLQNLGQGPELLIRYENEEAVDDSQLPKDRFSAERLKGVDSTLKIQPAELGDSAVYLCASSLTVPGSNEQFFGPGTRLTVL.

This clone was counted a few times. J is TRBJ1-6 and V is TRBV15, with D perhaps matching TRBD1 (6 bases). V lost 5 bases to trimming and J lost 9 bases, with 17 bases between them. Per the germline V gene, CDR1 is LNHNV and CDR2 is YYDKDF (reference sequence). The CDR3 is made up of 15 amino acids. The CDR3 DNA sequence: TGTGCCACCAGCCCTAGGGGGATGTATGGTTCACCCCTCCACTTT. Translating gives CATSPRGMYGSPLHF.

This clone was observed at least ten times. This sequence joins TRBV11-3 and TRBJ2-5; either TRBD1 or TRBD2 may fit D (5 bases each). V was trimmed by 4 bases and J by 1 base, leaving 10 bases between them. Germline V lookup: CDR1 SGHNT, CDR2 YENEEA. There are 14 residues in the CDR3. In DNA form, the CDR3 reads TGTGCCAGCAGCTGGGGCGGACTCCAAGAGACCCAGTACTTC. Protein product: CASSWGGLQETQYF.

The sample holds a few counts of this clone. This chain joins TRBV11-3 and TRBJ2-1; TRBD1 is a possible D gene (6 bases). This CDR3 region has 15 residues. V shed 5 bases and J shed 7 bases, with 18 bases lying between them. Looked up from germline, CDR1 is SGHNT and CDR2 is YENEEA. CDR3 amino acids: CASSLSGAHWNEQFF. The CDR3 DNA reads TGTGCCAGCAGCCTATCAGGGGCCCATTGGAATGAGCAGTTCTTC.

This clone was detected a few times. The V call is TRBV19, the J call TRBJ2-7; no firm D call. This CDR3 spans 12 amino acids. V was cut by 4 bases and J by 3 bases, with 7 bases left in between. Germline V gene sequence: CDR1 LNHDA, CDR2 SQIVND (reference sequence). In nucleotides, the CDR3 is TGTGCCAGTAGTAGGGGAAGCTACGAGCAGTACTTC. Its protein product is CASSRGSYEQYF. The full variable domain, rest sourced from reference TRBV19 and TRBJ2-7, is DGGITQSPKYLFRKEGQNVTLSCEQNLNHDAMYWYRQDPGQGLRLIYYSQIVNDFQKGDIAEGYSVSREKKESFPLTVTSAQKNPTAFYLCASSRGSYEQYFGPGTRLTVT.

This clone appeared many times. The CDR3 DNA is TGTGCCAGCAGGAGGACAGCCGGGACTAGCTACTACGAGCAGTACTTC. This codes for CASRRTAGTSYYEQYF. The chain employs TRBV11-3 and TRBJ2-7, with TRBD2 matching over 9 bases. Germline assignment: CDR1 SGHNT and CDR2 YENEEA. The J segment lost 3 bases and the V segment lost 6 bases, leaving 12 bases of the junction unmatched. This CDR3 has 16 amino acids. Looking up the rest from reference TRBV11-3 and TRBJ2-7 gives the full variable domain: EAGVVQSPRYKIIEKKQPVAFWCNPISGHNTLYWYLQNLGQGPELLIRYENEEAVDDSQLPKDRFSAERLKGVDSTLKIQPAELGDSAVYLCASRRTAGTSYYEQYFGPGTRLTVT.

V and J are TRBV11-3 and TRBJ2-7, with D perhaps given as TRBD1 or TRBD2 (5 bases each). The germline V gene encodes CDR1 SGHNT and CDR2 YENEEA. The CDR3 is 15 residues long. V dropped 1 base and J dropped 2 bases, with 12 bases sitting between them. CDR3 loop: CASSLGYGAAYEQYF. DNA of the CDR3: TGTGCCAGCAGCTTAGGATACGGGGCGGCCTACGAGCAGTACTTC.

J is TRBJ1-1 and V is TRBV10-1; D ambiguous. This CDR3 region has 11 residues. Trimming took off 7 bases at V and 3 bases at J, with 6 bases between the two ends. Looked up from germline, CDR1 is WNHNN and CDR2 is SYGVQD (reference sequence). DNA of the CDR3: TGCGCCAGCAAATTCGACACTGAAGCTTTCTTT. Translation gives CASKFDTEAFF.